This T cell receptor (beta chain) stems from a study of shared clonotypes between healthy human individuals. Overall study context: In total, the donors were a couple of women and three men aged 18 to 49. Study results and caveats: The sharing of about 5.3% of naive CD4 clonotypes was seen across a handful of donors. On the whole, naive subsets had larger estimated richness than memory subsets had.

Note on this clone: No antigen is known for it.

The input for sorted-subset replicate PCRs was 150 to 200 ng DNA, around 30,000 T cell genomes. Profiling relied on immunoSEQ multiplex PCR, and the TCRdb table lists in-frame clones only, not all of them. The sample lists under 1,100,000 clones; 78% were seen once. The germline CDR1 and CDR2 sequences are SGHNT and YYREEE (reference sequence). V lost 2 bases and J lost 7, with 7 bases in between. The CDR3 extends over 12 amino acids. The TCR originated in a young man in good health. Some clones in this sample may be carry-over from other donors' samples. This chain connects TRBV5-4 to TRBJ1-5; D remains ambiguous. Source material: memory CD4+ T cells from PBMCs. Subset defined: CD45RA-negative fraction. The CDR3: CASSLYGQPQHF. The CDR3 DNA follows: TGTGCCAGCAGCTTATACGGGCAGCCCCAGCATTTT.